These 13 T cell receptor beta chains came from one sample sequenced in a study of T cells in localized non-small cell lung cancer. Some clones are missing from TCRdb's copy, which holds only in-frame ones; the method was immunoSEQ multiplex PCR. The table shows around 20,000 clones, with around 91% occurring only once. Sequenced here: peripheral blood, sampled before any cancer treatment. These receptors came from a man between 35 and 75 years old with stage I lung adenocarcinoma.

The genes are TRBV7-8 and TRBJ1-5; D is possibly TRBD1 (5 bases). The CDR3 contains 14 residues. V lost 3 bases and J lost 4, with 10 bases in between. CDR1 and CDR2 from the germline V gene are SGHVS and FQNEAQ. The CDR3 is CASSFSGFNQPQHF. CDR3 coding DNA: TGTGCCAGCAGCTTTTCAGGGTTTAATCAGCCCCAGCATTTT.

The V call is TRBV7-7, the J call TRBJ1-2, with 9 nucleotides matching TRBD1. The CDR3 totals 15 residues. Germline trimming cut 3 bases from V and 7 bases from J; bases unmatched to any gene: 9. CDR1 and CDR2 (germline): SSHAT, FNYEAQ (reference sequence). The CDR3 region is CASSFPRDRVFGYTF. The DNA for the CDR3 is TGTGCCAGCAGCTTCCCCCGGGACAGGGTATTTGGCTACACCTTC.

The rearrangement links TRBV4-1 to TRBJ1-5; the D is unclear. Trimming pared 6 bases from V and 2 bases from J, leaving 14 bases between. The CDR3 runs 15 residues. Germline CDR1 reads MGHRA; CDR2 reads YSYEKL. The DNA of the CDR3 is TGCGCCAGCAGTTTGGCGTCTGTGGGCAATCAGCCCCAGCATTTT. It specifies CASSLASVGNQPQHF.

This sequence joins TRBV28 and TRBJ2-5; no clear D gene. V lost 5 bases to trimming and J lost 7 bases, with 11 bases between them. CDR1 MDHEN and CDR2 SYDVKM come from the germline V gene. The CDR3 is made up of 12 amino acids. Written as DNA, the CDR3 is TGTGCCAGCAGTCACCCTGTCCGGACCCAGTACTTC. It is translated as CASSHPVRTQYF.

V and J are TRBV5-4 and TRBJ2-7; 7 bases line up with TRBD2. V dropped 4 bases and J dropped 0; count of bases not matched to a gene: 7. This CDR3 spans 15 amino acids. Per the germline V gene, CDR1 is SGHNT and CDR2 is YYREEE (reference sequence). The CDR3 region is CASSPTGGSSYEQYF. The DNA for the CDR3 is TGTGCCAGCAGCCCGACCGGGGGGAGCTCCTACGAGCAGTACTTC.

This clone was counted a few times. This chain connects TRBV19 to TRBJ2-5; TRBD2 matches at 9 bases. Per the germline V gene, CDR1 is LNHDA and CDR2 is SQIVND (reference sequence). The CDR3 length is 15 residues. Trimming took 5 bases from V and 2 from J; bases not matched to a gene: 6. For the CDR3, the DNA is TGTGCCAGTAGTCTAGCGGGATCTGGGCAAGAGACCCAGTACTTC. As protein: CASSLAGSGQETQYF.

The V call is TRBV27, the J call TRBJ1-6, with D uncertain. This CDR3 has 13 amino acids. Germline loops: CDR1 MNHEY, CDR2 SMNVEV (reference sequence). Trimming cost V 5 bases and J 7 bases, with 9 bases left between them. In nucleotides, the CDR3 is TGTGCCAGCAGTCTCGACCTAAATTCACCCCTCCACTTT. Residues: CASSLDLNSPLHF.

The chain uses TRBV21-1 and TRBJ1-4. TRBV21-1 is recorded as a pseudogene. This CDR3 is 16 amino acids long. Here the CDR3 reads CASSTPKRGRDEKLFF. DNA of the CDR3: TGTGCCAGCAGCACGCCAAAGCGGGGTAGGGATGAAAAACTGTTTTTT.

The V and J genes are TRBV6-1 and TRBJ2-7, with D uncertain. Germline lookup yields CDR1 MNHNS and CDR2 SASEGT. Trimming stripped 6 bases from V and 2 bases from J, with 14 bases between. This CDR3 region has 14 residues. CDR3 residues: CASSEQTVAYEQYF. Written as DNA, the CDR3 is TGTGCCAGCAGCGAACAGACGGTAGCCTACGAGCAGTACTTC.

V and J are TRBV30 and TRBJ2-5; perhaps TRBD1 as D (5 bases). The CDR3 spans 11 residues. Trimming removed 4 bases at V and 4 bases at J, with 7 bases between. Germline lookup yields CDR1 GTSNPN and CDR2 SVGIG (reference sequence). CDR3 region: CAWTGSETQYF. The DNA for the CDR3 is TGTGCCTGGACAGGGTCAGAGACCCAGTACTTC.

This clone was picked up a small number of times. This rearrangement joins TRBV2 to TRBJ2-3; D possibly corresponds to TRBD2 (5 bases). This CDR3 spans 14 amino acids. CDR1 and CDR2 (germline): SNHLY, FYNNEI. The V gene lost 8 bases and the J gene lost 5 bases, with 17 bases spanning the gap. CDR3 coding DNA: TGTGCCAGCGTAACTGGAGGCTTGGGAGATACGCAGTATTTT. Translated: CASVTGGLGDTQYF.

CDR3: CASSAGWMNEQYF. The CDR3, as DNA: TGTGCCAGCAGTGCAGGGTGGATGAACGAGCAGTACTTC. V is TRBV2 and J is TRBJ2-7; D may be TRBD1 (5 bases). Germline-derived CDR1 and CDR2 are SNHLY and FYNNEI. Trimming stripped 4 bases from V and 5 bases from J, with 12 bases between. The CDR3 loop spans 13 amino acids. The whole variable domain, filled in from reference TRBV2 and TRBJ2-7, reads EPEVTQTPSHQVTQMGQEVILRCVPISNHLYFYWYRQILGQKVEFLVSFYNNEISEKSEIFDDQFSVERPDGSNFTLKIRSTKLEDSAMYFCASSAGWMNEQYFGPGTRLTVT.

In the case of this clone: Additional DNA sequences in this sample encode the identical CDR3. The chain couples TRBV19 to TRBJ1-1; TRBD1 might be the D (6 bases). Trimming pared 5 bases from V and 3 bases from J, leaving 10 bases between. Germline assignment: CDR1 LNHDA and CDR2 SQIVND (reference sequence). This CDR3 is built from 13 residues. CDR3 nucleotides: TGTGCCAGTAGTCCTGGACAGCACACTGAAGCTTTCTTT. Its protein is CASSPGQHTEAFF. Together with reference TRBV19 and TRBJ1-1, the CDR3 gives the full variable domain: DGGITQSPKYLFRKEGQNVTLSCEQNLNHDAMYWYRQDPGQGLRLIYYSQIVNDFQKGDIAEGYSVSREKKESFPLTVTSAQKNPTAFYLCASSPGQHTEAFFGQGTRLTVV.